This T cell receptor (beta chain) was recovered during a study of T-cell memory formation after mild COVID-19. General study points: Clones that got smaller from day 15 to 85 had even CD4/CD8, while clones growing later tipped toward CD4+. Nothing confirmed that second-wave clones peaking on day 37 were specific for SARS-CoV-2.

As concerns this clonotype: Its antigen is not known. This clone may be a read error of a much larger clone one base away.

Germline CDR1 reads LGHNA; CDR2 reads YSLEER. The CDR3 spans 12 residues. With constant-segment primers, 5'RACE yielded cDNA libraries of TCR alpha and TCR beta that carried sample barcodes and UMIs. Via MiXCR, TCRdb re-called the 5' RACE reads, giving one row per CDR3 protein. The data hold around 300,000 distinct CDR3 sequences, with 13% to 15% observed a single time. The sample taken for sequencing was PBMCs or a T cell subset sorted from them (not recorded which). The chain combines TRBV4-3 with TRBJ1-1; maybe TRBD1 (6 bases). The receptor comes from a young man who had mild COVID-19 (a few samples of this study predate the infection). Cell type and time point are not known. The CDR3 sequence is CASRQGGAEAFF. In DNA form, the CDR3 reads TGCGCCAGCAGGCAAGGGGGGGCTGAAGCTTTCTTT.